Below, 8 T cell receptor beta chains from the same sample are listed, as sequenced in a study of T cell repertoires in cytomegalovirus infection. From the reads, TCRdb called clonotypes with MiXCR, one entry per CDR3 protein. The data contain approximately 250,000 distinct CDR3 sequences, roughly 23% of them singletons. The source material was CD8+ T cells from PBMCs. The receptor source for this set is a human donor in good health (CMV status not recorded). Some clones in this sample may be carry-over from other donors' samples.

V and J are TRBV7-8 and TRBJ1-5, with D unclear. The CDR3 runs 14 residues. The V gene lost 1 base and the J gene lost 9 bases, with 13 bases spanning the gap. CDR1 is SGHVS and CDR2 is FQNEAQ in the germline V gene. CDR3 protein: CASSLVSGTWPQHF. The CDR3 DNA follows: TGTGCCAGCAGCTTAGTATCCGGCACCTGGCCCCAGCATTTT.

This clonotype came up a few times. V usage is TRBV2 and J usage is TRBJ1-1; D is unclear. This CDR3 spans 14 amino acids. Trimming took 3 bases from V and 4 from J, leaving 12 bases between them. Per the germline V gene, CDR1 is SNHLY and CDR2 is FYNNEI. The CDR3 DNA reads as TGTGCCAGCAGTGACAGCCCGGGAGGCACTGAAGCTTTCTTT. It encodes CASSDSPGGTEAFF.

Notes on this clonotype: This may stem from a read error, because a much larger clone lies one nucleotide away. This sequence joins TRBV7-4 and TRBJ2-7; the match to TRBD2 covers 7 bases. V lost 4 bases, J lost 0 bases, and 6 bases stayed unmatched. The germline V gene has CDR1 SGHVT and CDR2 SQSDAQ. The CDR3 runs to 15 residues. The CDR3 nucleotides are TGTGCCAGCAGCTCACCCCTAGCGGTCTCCTACGAGCAGTACTTC. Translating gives CASSSPLAVSYEQYF.

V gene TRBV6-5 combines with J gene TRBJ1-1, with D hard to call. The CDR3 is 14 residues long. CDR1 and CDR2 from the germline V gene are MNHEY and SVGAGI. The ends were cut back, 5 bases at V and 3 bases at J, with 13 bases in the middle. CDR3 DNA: TGTGCCAGCAGTCCCCACCTCCGGGACACTGAAGCTTTCTTT. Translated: CASSPHLRDTEAFF.

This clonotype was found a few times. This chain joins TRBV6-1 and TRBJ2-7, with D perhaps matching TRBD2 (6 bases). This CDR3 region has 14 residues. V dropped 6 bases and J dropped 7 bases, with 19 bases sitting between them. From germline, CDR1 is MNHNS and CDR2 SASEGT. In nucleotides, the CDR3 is TGTGCCAGCAGGCCGGGACTCGCAATAGGGGAGCAGTACTTC. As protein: CASRPGLAIGEQYF.

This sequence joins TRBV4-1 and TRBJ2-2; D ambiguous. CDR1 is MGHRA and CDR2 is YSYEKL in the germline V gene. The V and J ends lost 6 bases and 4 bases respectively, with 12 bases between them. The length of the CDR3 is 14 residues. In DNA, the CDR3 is TGCGCCAGCAGTCTCCCTGGCAGCACCGGGGAGCTGTTTTTT. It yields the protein CASSLPGSTGELFF.

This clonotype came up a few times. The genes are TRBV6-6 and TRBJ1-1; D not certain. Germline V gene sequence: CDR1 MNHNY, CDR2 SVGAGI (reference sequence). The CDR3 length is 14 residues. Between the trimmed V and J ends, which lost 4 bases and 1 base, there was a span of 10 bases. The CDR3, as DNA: TGTGCCAGCAGTTCCACAGACTCGAACACTGAAGCTTTCTTT. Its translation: CASSSTDSNTEAFF.

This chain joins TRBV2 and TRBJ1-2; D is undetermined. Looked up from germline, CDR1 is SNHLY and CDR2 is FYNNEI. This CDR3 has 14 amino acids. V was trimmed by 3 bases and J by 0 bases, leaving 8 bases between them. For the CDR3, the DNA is TGTGCCAGCAGTGATAACGCAGCTAACTATGGCTACACCTTC. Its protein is CASSDNAANYGYTF.